Below, 15 T cell receptor beta chains from the same sample are listed, as sequenced in a study of human T cells and chemical hapten exposure listed by TCRdb under 2021. Libraries were prepared through RACE. The instrument given in TCRdb is NextSeq 500. The raw public reads went through TCRdb reprocessing: fastp at Q25, MiXCR clone calling, in-frame beta chains kept. CDR3 protein duplicates are merged, each entry listing the most common genes and DNA. The table for this sample lists roughly 200,000 distinct CDR3 sequences; more than 20% of them were counted only once. Roughly 2.4% of the sample goes to the ten largest clones. The meaning of the sample's time point label: patch test 3, about 24 weeks after DPC sensitization. The treatment or condition label here, explained by the study, means: therapeutic diphenylcyclopropenone sensitization with weekly scalp DPC. The input for sequencing was whole blood, taken in connection with sensitization to the hapten diphenylcyclopropenone (DPC). Receptors originate from a woman aged 40 to 50 with alopecia areata. Some clones in this sample may be carry-over from other donors' samples.

Many counts were recorded for this clonotype. This sequence joins TRBV20-1 and TRBJ1-6; D call uncertain. The ends were cut back, 0 bases at V and 11 bases at J, with 14 bases in the middle. This CDR3 region has 14 residues. The germline CDR1 and CDR2 sequences are DFQATT and SNEGSKA (reference sequence). Here the CDR3 DNA reads TGCAGTGCTAGAGATCACAGTTCTGGGGCACCCCTCCACTTT. It specifies CSARDHSSGAPLHF.

V and J are TRBV28 and TRBJ2-1; 8 bases line up with TRBD2. The CDR3 consists of 15 residues. After removal of 1 base from V and 7 bases from J, the junction contained 6 bases not matched to a gene. The germline gives CDR1 MDHEN, CDR2 SYDVKM. CDR3 region: CASSLLAGGWNEQFF. The CDR3 DNA follows: TGTGCCAGCAGTTTATTGGCGGGAGGATGGAATGAGCAGTTCTTC.

The chain has TRBV3-1 and TRBJ2-7; TRBD2 agrees at 13 bases. The trim removed 1 base at V and 6 bases at J, leaving 15 bases unmatched. The germline gives CDR1 LGHDT, CDR2 YNNKEL (reference sequence). This CDR3 spans 19 amino acids. This CDR3 reads CASSQAGTSGTPRRGEQYF. CDR3 bases: TGTGCCAGCAGCCAAGCCGGGACTAGCGGGACCCCGCGGCGGGGCGAGCAGTACTTC.

The rearrangement joins TRBV28 to TRBJ2-5; 9 nucleotides agree with TRBD1. Trimming at V came to 4 bases and at J to 3 bases, leaving 9 bases not matched to a gene. Germline V CDR1 and CDR2: MDHEN, SYDVKM. The CDR3 runs 16 residues. The CDR3 spells CASSSYRGRGKETQYF. CDR3 coding DNA: TGTGCCAGCAGTTCGTACAGGGGGCGCGGGAAAGAGACCCAGTACTTC.

This rearrangement joins TRBV6-1 to TRBJ2-2; 7 bases agree with TRBD2. CDR1 and CDR2 from the germline V gene are MNHNS and SASEGT. The CDR3 loop spans 19 amino acids. Losses at the gene ends were 0 bases for V and 2 bases for J; bases not matched to a gene: 12. CDR3 sequence: CASSEAGGSLTLNTGELFF. As DNA, the CDR3 is TGTGCCAGCAGTGAAGCGGGAGGGAGCCTGACCCTCAACACCGGGGAGCTGTTTTTT.

Only a few counts were recorded for this clonotype. The J gene is TRBJ2-5, the V gene TRBV7-2; tentative D call: TRBD2 (5 bases). Germline V gene data show CDR1 as SGHTA and CDR2 as FQGNSA. Deletions cut 3 bases from V and 2 bases from J, with 10 bases between. The CDR3 runs to 14 residues. The CDR3 nucleotides read TGTGCCAGCAGCTTCGGATTAGCGCAAGAGACCCAGTACTTC. This gives the protein CASSFGLAQETQYF.

This clonotype turned up a few times. The V gene is TRBV7-2, the J gene TRBJ2-1; tentative D call: TRBD1 (5 bases). Germline CDR1 is SGHTA and CDR2 is FQGNSA. V was cut by 2 bases and J by 15 bases, with 17 bases left in between. The CDR3 covers 13 residues. The CDR3 DNA is TGTGCCAGCAGCTTAAACTTGGGGCAGGGATGGTTCTTC. It translates to CASSLNLGQGWFF.

This clonotype was observed a few times. The chain has TRBV4-2 and TRBJ2-1; D may correspond to TRBD1 or TRBD2 (5 bases each). The CDR3 is made up of 14 amino acids. V was trimmed by 4 bases and J by 5 bases, leaving 12 bases between them. Germline-derived CDR1 and CDR2 are LGHNA and YNFKEQ. The CDR3 bases are TGTGCCAGCAGCCCAGAGGGGAGTCACAATGAGCAGTTCTTC. Its translation is CASSPEGSHNEQFF.

The genes are TRBV9 and TRBJ1-1; 7 nucleotides match TRBD1. The CDR3 is 15 residues long. The V segment lost 4 bases and the J segment 2 bases; nucleotides outside the gene matches: 8. Germline V lookup: CDR1 SGDLS, CDR2 YYNGEE. The CDR3 region has the DNA TGTGCCAGCAGCCCCCGGACAGGTAGCAACACTGAAGCTTTCTTT. The encoded protein is CASSPRTGSNTEAFF.

This chain's CDR3 is CASSLRGLDPLSSDTQYF. In DNA, the CDR3 is TGTGCCAGCAGTTTAAGGGGACTAGACCCTTTGAGCTCAGATACGCAGTATTTT. The chain employs TRBV27 and TRBJ2-3, with 8 bases identical to TRBD2. The CDR3 is made up of 18 amino acids. V lost 2 bases and J lost 4; bases outside the gene matches: 14. Germline V gene data show CDR1 as MNHEY and CDR2 as SMNVEV (reference sequence).

This clonotype was counted a few times. The chain links TRBV6-5 to TRBJ1-3, with 8 bases matching TRBD1. This CDR3 has 15 amino acids. The J segment lost 2 bases and the V segment lost 2 bases, leaving 2 bases of the junction unmatched. The germline V gene encodes CDR1 MNHEY and CDR2 SVGAGI. The CDR3 nucleotides read TGTGCCAGCAGTTACACGACAGGGGCTGGAAACACCATATATTTT. It yields the protein CASSYTTGAGNTIYF.

This clonotype appeared a few times. The gene calls are TRBV9 and TRBJ1-3; D gene ambiguous. Germline V gene data show CDR1 as SGDLS and CDR2 as YYNGEE. Trimming removed 4 bases at V and 4 bases at J, with 9 bases between. The CDR3 consists of 13 residues. The CDR3 protein is CASSPHSGNTIYF. DNA for the CDR3: TGTGCCAGCAGCCCCCACTCGGGAAACACCATATATTTT. The full variable domain, with the rest looked up from reference TRBV9 and TRBJ1-3, is DSGVTQTPKHLITATGQRVTLRCSPRSGDLSVYWYQQSLDQGLQFLIQYYNGEERAKGNILERFSAQQFPDLHSELNLSSLELGDSALYFCASSPHSGNTIYFGEGSWLTVV.

In this sample, this clonotype turned up a few times. The chain has TRBV6-2 or TRBV6-3 and TRBJ2-3; unclear D gene. Per germline, CDR1 MNHEY and CDR2 SVGEGT. V dropped 0 bases and J dropped 0 bases, with 10 bases sitting between them. The CDR3 contains 16 residues. CDR3 region: CASSYSGSSSTDTQYF. For the CDR3, the DNA is TGTGCCAGCAGTTACTCGGGCTCCTCTAGCACAGATACGCAGTATTTT.

V is TRBV12-3 or TRBV12-4 and J is TRBJ2-1; D is undetermined. The CDR3 loop spans 14 amino acids. V gave up 5 bases and J gave up 2 bases, with 10 bases separating them. CDR3: CASSPSRPYNEQFF. The CDR3 nucleotides are TGTGCCAGCAGTCCGTCCAGGCCCTACAATGAGCAGTTCTTC.

This clonotype has more than one count but fewer than ten. V and J are TRBV6-1 and TRBJ1-5; possibly TRBD1 for D (5 bases). The germline V gene has CDR1 MNHNS and CDR2 SASEGT. With 6 bases removed from V and 3 bases from J, the gap between germline ends came to 18 bases. The CDR3 is 16 amino acids. The CDR3 loop is CASRSLERDPNQPQHF. The CDR3 bases are TGTGCCAGCAGATCCTTGGAAAGGGACCCCAATCAGCCCCAGCATTTT.